The 12 T cell receptor beta chains presented below share a single source sample, sequenced in a study of blood T cell repertoires in COVID-19. The method was immunoSEQ multiplex PCR; TCRdb's version includes in-frame clones alone and lacks a portion of them. Here the sample spans over 65,000 clones, roughly 81% being singletons. Sequenced sample: peripheral blood. The origin of the receptors is a human donor in a cohort sampled during active COVID-19.

The V and J genes are TRBV7-9 and TRBJ1-1; D call uncertain. CDR3 length: 13 residues. V was trimmed by 5 bases and J by 7 bases, leaving 14 bases between them. Germline assignment: CDR1 SEHNR and CDR2 FQNEAQ (reference sequence). Here the CDR3 DNA reads TGTGCCAGCAGCCCTTCGTATATTAGTGAAGCTTTCTTT. Its translation: CASSPSYISEAFF.

This rearrangement joins TRBV14 to TRBJ1-6; D ambiguous. Germline V gene lookup returns CDR1 SGHDN and CDR2 FVKESK. The CDR3 consists of 14 residues. V was trimmed by 1 base and J by 6 bases, leaving 7 bases between them. The DNA of the CDR3 is TGTGCCAGCAGCCAAGCCAGAAGTAATTCACCCCTCCACTTT. Translating it yields CASSQARSNSPLHF.

The chain has TRBV28 and TRBJ1-2, with TRBD1 matching over 7 bases. J gave up 6 bases and V 7 bases, and 14 bases lay outside the gene matches. The CDR3 extends over 15 amino acids. Germline CDR1 reads MDHEN; CDR2 reads SYDVKM. This CDR3 reads CASTFITDRPNGYTF. CDR3 nucleotides: TGTGCCAGCACCTTTATTACGGACAGGCCCAATGGCTACACCTTC.

This clone was counted at least ten times. The chain links TRBV29-1 to TRBJ1-2, with D unresolved. Germline V lookup: CDR1 SQVTM, CDR2 ANQGSEA. Trimming left V 7 bases short and J 9 bases short, with 12 bases between. The CDR3 covers 10 residues. CDR3 in amino acids: CSAGETSYTF. CDR3 sequence (DNA): TGCAGCGCTGGGGAGACAAGCTACACCTTC. The complete variable domain, with remaining parts taken from reference TRBV29-1 and TRBJ1-2, reads SAVISQKPSRDICQRGTSLTIQCQVDSQVTMMFWYRQQPGQSLTLIATANQGSEATYESGFVIDKFPISRPNLTFSTLTVSNMSPEDSSIYLCSAGETSYTFGSGTRLTVV.

The chain combines TRBV15 with TRBJ2-1; TRBD1 matches 9 bases. Germline V gene sequence: CDR1 LNHNV, CDR2 YYDKDF (reference sequence). The CDR3 extends over 17 amino acids. The V segment lost 5 bases and the J segment 6 bases; nucleotides outside the gene matches: 14. CDR3: CATSPLPWDRAFNEQFF. The CDR3 nucleotides read TGTGCCACCAGCCCGCTACCCTGGGACAGGGCCTTCAATGAGCAGTTCTTC.

The chain couples TRBV6-5 to TRBJ1-1; D is ambiguous. V lost 0 bases and J 1 base, leaving 6 bases between the germline ends. CDR1 and CDR2 from the germline V gene are MNHEY and SVGAGI. This CDR3 has 14 residues. The CDR3 DNA reads TGTGCCAGCAGTTACTCGAGACAGAACACTGAAGCTTTCTTT. It codes for CASSYSRQNTEAFF.

This chain connects TRBV5-4 to TRBJ2-2, with 15 bases lining up with TRBD2. V was clipped by 4 bases and J by 1 base; unmatched bases: 5. The CDR3 is 18 amino acids. CDR1 is SGHNT, CDR2 YYREEE, per germline (reference sequence). CDR3 sequence reads: CASSLGTSGRRNTGELFF. Here the CDR3 DNA reads TGTGCCAGCAGCCTTGGGACTAGCGGGAGGAGGAACACCGGGGAGCTGTTTTTT.

The V and J genes are TRBV7-3 and TRBJ2-7; TRBD1 aligns across 8 bases. The CDR3 is 13 residues long. The V gene end was trimmed by 5 bases and the J gene end by 3 bases; junction bases not matched to a gene: 3. The germline V gene has CDR1 SGHTA and CDR2 FQGTGA. CDR3 nucleotide sequence: TGTGCCAGCAGCCCCGGACAGGGCTACGAGCAGTACTTC. It encodes CASSPGQGYEQYF. The full variable domain, in which reference TRBV7-3 and TRBJ2-7 provide the parts outside the CDR3, is GAGVSQTPSNKVTEKGKYVELRCDPISGHTALYWYRQSLGQGPEFLIYFQGTGAADDSGLPNDRFFAVRPEGSVSTLKIQRTERGDSAVYLCASSPGQGYEQYFGPGTRLTVT.

This chain uses TRBV27 with TRBJ2-3; the D gene is possibly TRBD1 (6 bases). Germline V gives CDR1 MNHEY, CDR2 SMNVEV (reference sequence). The CDR3 is made up of 16 amino acids. Trimming cost V 6 bases and J 4 bases, with 20 bases left between them. The CDR3 DNA reads as TGTGCCAGCAGCCGGGGTACAGGGTTGGGGTCAGATACGCAGTATTTT. This gives the protein CASSRGTGLGSDTQYF.

The chain couples TRBV6-5 to TRBJ1-2; 10 nucleotides align to TRBD1. This CDR3 has 15 residues. Germline V gives CDR1 MNHEY, CDR2 SVGAGI. After removal of 8 bases from V and 3 bases from J, the junction contained 9 bases not matched to a gene. The CDR3 reads CASGETGGADYGYTF. The CDR3 DNA reads TGTGCCAGCGGAGAGACAGGGGGCGCTGACTATGGCTACACCTTC.

The chain has TRBV6-5 and TRBJ2-3; 8 bases line up with TRBD2. Germline values: CDR1 MNHEY, CDR2 SVGAGI. CDR3 size: 15 residues. V trimming: 5 bases; J trimming: 6 bases; junction bases outside the gene matches: 10. The CDR3 nucleotides are TGTGCCAGCAGTCCACTTGGGACTAGTCGCGATACGCAGTATTTT. This gives the protein CASSPLGTSRDTQYF.

The V and J genes are TRBV5-1 and TRBJ2-5; a possible D gene is TRBD2 (5 bases). Trimming cost V 5 bases and J 1 base, with 18 bases left between them. The CDR3 loop spans 16 amino acids. Germline CDR1 SGHRS, CDR2 YFSETQ. CDR3: CASRQPLGEPQETQYF. DNA for the CDR3: TGCGCCAGCAGGCAGCCCCTCGGGGAACCCCAAGAGACCCAGTACTTC.